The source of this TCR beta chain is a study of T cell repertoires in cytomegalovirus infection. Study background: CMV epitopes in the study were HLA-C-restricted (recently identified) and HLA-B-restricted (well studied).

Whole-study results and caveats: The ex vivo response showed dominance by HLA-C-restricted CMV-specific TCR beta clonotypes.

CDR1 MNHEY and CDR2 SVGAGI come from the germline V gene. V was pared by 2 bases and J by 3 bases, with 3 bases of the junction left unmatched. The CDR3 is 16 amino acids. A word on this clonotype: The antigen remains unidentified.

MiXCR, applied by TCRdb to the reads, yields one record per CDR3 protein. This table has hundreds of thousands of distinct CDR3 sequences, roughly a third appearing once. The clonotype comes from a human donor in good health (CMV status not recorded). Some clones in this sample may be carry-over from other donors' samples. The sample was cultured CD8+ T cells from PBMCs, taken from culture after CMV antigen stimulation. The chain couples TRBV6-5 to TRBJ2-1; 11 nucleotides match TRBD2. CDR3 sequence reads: CASSYHSGGGYNEQFF. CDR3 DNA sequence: TGTGCCAGCAGTTACCATAGCGGGGGGGGCTACAATGAGCAGTTCTTC.